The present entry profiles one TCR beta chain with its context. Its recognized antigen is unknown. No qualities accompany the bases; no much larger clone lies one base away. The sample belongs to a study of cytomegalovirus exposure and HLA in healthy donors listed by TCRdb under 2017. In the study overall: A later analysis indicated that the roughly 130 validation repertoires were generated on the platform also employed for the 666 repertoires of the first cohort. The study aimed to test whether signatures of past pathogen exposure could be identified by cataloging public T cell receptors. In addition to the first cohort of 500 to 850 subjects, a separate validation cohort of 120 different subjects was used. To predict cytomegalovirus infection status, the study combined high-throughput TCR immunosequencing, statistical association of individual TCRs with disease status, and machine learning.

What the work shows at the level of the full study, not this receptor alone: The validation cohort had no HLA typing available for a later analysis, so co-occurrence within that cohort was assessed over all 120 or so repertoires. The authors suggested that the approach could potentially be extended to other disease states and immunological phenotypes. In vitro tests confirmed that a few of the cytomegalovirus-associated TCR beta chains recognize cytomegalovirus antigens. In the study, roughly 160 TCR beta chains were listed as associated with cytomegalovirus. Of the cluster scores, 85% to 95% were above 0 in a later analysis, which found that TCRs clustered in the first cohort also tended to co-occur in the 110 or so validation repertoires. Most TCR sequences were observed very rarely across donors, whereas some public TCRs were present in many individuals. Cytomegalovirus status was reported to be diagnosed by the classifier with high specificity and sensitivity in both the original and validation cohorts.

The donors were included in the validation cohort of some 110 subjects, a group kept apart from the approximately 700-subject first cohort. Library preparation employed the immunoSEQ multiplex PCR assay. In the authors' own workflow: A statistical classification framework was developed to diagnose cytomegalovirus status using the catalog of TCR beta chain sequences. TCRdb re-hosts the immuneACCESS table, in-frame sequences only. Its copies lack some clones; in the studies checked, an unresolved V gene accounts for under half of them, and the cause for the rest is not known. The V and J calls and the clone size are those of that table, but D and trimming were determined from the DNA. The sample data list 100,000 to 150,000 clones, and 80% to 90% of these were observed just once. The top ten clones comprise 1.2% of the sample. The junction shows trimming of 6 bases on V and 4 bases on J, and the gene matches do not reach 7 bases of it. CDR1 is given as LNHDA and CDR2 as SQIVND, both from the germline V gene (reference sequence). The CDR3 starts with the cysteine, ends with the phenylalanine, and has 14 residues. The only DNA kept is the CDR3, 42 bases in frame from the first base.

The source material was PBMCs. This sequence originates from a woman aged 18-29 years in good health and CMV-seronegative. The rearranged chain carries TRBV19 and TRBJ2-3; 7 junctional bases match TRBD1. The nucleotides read TGTGCCAGTAGAATACAGGGGAGCGCAGATACGCAGTATTTT. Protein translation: CASRIQGSADTQYF. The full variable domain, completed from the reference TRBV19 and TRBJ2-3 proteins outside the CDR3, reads DGGITQSPKYLFRKEGQNVTLSCEQNLNHDAMYWYRQDPGQGLRLIYYSQIVNDFQKGDIAEGYSVSREKKESFPLTVTSAQKNPTAFYLCASRIQGSADTQYFGPGTRLTVL.